This T cell receptor beta chain was sequenced for a study of T cell responses to AZD1222 COVID-19 vaccine. Points from the study as a whole: Scientists sampled the repertoires only once the peak T cell response had passed.

This CDR3 region has 16 residues. The germline V and J ends were trimmed by 1 base and 4 bases, with 14 bases remaining between them. Germline CDR1 MGHRA, CDR2 YSYEKL. Sequenced by immunoSEQ multiplex PCR; TCRdb stores in-frame clones only, minus some. The table includes about 29,000 clones, about 94% detected once. Note on this clone: Its antigen remains unknown.

This sequence originates from an adult in good health. The V gene is TRBV4-1, the J gene TRBJ2-1, with a possible D match to TRBD2 (5 bases). Source: peripheral blood, taken on day 0 of AZD1222 vaccination. CDR3 amino acids: CASSQVDLMDYNEQFF. CDR3 DNA: TGCGCCAGCAGCCAAGTGGACTTGATGGATTACAATGAGCAGTTCTTC.